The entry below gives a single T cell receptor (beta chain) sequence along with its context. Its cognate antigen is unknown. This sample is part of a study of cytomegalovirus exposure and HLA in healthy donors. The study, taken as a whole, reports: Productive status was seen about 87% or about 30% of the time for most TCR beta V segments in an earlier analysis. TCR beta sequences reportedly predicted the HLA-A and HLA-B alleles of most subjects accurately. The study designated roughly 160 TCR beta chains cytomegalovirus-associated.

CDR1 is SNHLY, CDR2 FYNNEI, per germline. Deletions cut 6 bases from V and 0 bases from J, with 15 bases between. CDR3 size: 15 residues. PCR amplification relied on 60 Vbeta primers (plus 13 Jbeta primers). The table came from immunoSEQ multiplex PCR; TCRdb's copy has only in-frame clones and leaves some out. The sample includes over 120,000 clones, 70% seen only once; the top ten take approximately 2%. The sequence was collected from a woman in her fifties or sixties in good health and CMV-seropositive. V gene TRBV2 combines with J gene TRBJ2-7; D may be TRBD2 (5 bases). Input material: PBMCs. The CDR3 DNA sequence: TGTGCCAGCAGCGCGCTAGCACAGAGCTCCTACGAGCAGTACTTC. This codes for CASSALAQSSYEQYF.